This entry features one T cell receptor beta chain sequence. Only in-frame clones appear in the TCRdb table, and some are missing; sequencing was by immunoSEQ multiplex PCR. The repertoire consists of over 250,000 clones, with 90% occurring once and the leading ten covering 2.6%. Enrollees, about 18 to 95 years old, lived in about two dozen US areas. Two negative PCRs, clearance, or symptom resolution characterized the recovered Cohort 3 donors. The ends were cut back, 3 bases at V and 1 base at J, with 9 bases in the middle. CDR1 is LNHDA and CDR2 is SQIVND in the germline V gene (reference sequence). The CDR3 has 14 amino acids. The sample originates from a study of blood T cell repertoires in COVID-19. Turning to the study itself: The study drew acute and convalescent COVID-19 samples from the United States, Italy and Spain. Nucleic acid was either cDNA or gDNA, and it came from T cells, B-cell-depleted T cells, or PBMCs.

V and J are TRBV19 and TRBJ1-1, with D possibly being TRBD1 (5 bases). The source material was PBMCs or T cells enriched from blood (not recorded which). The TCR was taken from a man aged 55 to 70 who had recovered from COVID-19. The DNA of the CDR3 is TGTGCCAGTAGTATTCCAGGGAAGAACACTGAAGCTTTCTTT. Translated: CASSIPGKNTEAFF. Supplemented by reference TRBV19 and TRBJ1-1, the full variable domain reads DGGITQSPKYLFRKEGQNVTLSCEQNLNHDAMYWYRQDPGQGLRLIYYSQIVNDFQKGDIAEGYSVSREKKESFPLTVTSAQKNPTAFYLCASSIPGKNTEAFFGQGTRLTVV.